What follows is one T cell receptor beta chain and its context. The sample is drawn from a study of T cells in Graves' hyperthyroidism and ophthalmopathy. CDR1 is MNHNS and CDR2 is SASEGT in the germline V gene. This CDR3 is built from 15 residues. With 7 bases clipped from V and 0 bases from J, the junction kept 9 bases outside the gene matches. Template material for amplifying TCR beta CDR3 regions consisted of RNA transcripts. First-round RT-PCR of the TCR CDR3 relied on the HTBI primer set. TCRdb reprocessed the multiplex PCR reads with MiXCR, giving one entry per CDR3 protein. The sample consists of 450,000 to 500,000 distinct CDR3 sequences, roughly 22% of them appearing once. Thyroid ultrasound and orbital computed tomography, with clinical symptoms and serum thyroxine and TRAb, informed diagnoses.

The receptor was isolated from a woman in her sixties or seventies with Graves' ophthalmopathy. The sequenced sample was blood. The chain recombines TRBV6-1 with TRBJ2-7, with 7 bases fitting TRBD1. The CDR3 region has the DNA TGTGCCAGCACTGCCGGGACAGCTTACTCCTACGAGCAGTACTTC. Translation gives CASTAGTAYSYEQYF.